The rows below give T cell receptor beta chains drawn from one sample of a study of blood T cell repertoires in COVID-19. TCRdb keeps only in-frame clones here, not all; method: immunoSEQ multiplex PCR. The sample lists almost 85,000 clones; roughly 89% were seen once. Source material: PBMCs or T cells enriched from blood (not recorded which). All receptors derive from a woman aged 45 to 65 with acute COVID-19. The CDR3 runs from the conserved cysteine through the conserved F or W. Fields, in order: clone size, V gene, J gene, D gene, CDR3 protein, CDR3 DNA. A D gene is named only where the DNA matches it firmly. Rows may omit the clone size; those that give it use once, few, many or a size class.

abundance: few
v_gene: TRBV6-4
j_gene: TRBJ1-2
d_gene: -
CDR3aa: CASSERENYGYTF
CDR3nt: TGTGCCAGCAGTGAACGGGAGAACTATGGCTACACCTTC

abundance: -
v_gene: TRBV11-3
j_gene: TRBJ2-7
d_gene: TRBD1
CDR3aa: CASSSKQGSQYF
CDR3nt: TGTGCCAGCAGCTCGAAACAGGGGTCGCAGTACTTC

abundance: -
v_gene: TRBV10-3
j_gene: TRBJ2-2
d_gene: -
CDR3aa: CATTRADTGELFF
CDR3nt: TGTGCCACAACCAGGGCGGACACCGGGGAGCTGTTTTTT

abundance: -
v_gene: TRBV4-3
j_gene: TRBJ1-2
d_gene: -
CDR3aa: CASSQDPGLGYGYTF
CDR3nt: TGCGCCAGCAGTCAAGACCCAGGGTTGGGCTATGGCTACACCTTC

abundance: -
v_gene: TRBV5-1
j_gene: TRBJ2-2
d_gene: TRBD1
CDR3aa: CASSSGQGENTGELFF
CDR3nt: TGCGCCAGCAGCTCCGGACAGGGGGAAAACACCGGGGAGCTGTTTTTT

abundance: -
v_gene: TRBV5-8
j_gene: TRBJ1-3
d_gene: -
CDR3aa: CASSFTGTSGNTIYF
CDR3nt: TGTGCCAGCAGCTTTACAGGGACCTCTGGAAACACCATATATTTT

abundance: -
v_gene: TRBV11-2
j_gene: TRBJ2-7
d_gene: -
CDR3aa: CASRSTRAHEQYF
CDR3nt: TGTGCCAGCAGGTCAACTAGGGCCCACGAGCAGTACTTC

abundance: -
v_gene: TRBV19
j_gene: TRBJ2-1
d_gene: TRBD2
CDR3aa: CASTLAGGDEQFF
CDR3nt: TGTGCCAGTACTTTGGCGGGAGGGGATGAGCAGTTCTTC

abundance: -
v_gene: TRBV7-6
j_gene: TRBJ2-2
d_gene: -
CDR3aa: CASSLAFSSANTGELFF
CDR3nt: TGTGCCAGCAGCTTAGCTTTTAGCTCCGCGAACACCGGGGAGCTGTTTTTT

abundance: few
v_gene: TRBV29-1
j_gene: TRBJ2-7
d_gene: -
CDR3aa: CSVEAQAATYEQYF
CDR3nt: TGCAGCGTTGAAGCCCAGGCAGCCACCTACGAGCAGTACTTC

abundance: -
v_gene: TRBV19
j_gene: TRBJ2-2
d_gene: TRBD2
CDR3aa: CASRPQGLAVWELFF
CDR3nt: TGTGCCAGTAGGCCCCAAGGACTAGCGGTGTGGGAGCTGTTTTTT

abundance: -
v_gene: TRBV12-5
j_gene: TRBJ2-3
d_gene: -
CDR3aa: CASGLVRDRLLEADTQYF
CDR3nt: TGTGCTAGTGGTTTGGTCCGCGACAGGTTACTCGAGGCAGATACGCAGTATTTT

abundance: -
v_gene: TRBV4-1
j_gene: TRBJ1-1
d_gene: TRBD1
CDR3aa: CASSRGQGQNTEAFF
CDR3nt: TGCGCCAGCAGCCGCGGACAGGGGCAGAACACTGAAGCTTTCTTT

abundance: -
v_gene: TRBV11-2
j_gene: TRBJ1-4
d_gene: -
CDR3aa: CASSPSRITTNEKLFF
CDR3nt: TGTGCCAGCAGCCCCTCTAGGATCACAACTAATGAAAAACTGTTTTTT

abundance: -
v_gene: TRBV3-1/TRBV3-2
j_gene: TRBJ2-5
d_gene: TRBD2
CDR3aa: CASSAELAGVEETQYF
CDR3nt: TGTGCCAGCAGCGCCGAACTAGCGGGAGTTGAAGAGACCCAGTACTTC

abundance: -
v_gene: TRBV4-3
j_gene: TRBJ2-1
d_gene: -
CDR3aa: CASSQERDPYNEQFF
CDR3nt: TGCGCCAGCAGCCAAGAGCGGGATCCCTACAATGAGCAGTTCTTC

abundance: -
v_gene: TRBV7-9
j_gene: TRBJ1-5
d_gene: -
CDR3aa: CASSAGGNQPQHF
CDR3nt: TGTGCCAGCAGCGCCGGGGGCAATCAGCCCCAGCATTTT

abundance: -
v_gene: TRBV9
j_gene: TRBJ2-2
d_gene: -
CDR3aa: CASSASDRQTGELFF
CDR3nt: TGTGCCAGCAGCGCCTCGGACAGACAGACCGGGGAGCTGTTTTTT

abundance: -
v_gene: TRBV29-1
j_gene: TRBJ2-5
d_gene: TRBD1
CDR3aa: CSVVRDRQYQETQYF
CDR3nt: TGCAGCGTTGTACGGGACAGACAGTACCAAGAGACCCAGTACTTC

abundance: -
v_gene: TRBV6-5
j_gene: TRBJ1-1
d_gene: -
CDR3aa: CASSSLAGNTEAFF
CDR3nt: TGTGCCAGCAGTTCCCTAGCAGGGAACACTGAAGCTTTCTTT

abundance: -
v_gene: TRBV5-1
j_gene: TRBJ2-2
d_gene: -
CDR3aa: CASSLNLARTGELFF
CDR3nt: TGCGCCAGCAGCTTGAATCTAGCGAGGACCGGGGAGCTGTTTTTT

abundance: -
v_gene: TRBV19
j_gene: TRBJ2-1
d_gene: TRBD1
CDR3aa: CASSSDAGTGNNEQFF
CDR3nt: TGTGCCAGTAGTTCCGACGCTGGGACAGGTAACAATGAGCAGTTCTTC

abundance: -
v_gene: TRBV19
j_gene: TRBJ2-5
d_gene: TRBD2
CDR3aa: CASTPKGLAGRETQYF
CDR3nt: TGTGCCAGTACCCCCAAGGGACTAGCGGGCCGGGAGACCCAGTACTTC

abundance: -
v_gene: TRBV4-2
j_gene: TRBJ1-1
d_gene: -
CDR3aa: CASSHGQNTEAFF
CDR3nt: TGTGCCAGCAGCCACGGACAGAACACTGAAGCTTTCTTT

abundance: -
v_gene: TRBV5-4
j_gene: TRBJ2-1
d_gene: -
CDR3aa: CASSLVQGGGEQFF
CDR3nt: TGTGCCAGCAGCTTGGTGCAGGGGGGCGGTGAGCAGTTCTTC

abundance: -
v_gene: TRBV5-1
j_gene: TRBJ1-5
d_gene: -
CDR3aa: CASSPDSNQPQHF
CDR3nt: TGCGCCAGCAGCCCAGACAGTAATCAGCCCCAGCATTTT

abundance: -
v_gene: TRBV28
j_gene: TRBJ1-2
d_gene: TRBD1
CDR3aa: CASRTGVDYGYTF
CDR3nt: TGTGCCAGCAGGACAGGGGTGGACTATGGCTACACCTTC

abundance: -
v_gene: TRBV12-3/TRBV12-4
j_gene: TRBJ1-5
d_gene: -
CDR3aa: CASSQIHQPQHF
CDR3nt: TGTGCCAGCTCGCAGATACATCAGCCCCAGCATTTT

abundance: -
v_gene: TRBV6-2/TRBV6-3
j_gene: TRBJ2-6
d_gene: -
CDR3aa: CASSYLVTAGANVLTF
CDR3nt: TGTGCCAGCAGTTACCTCGTTACAGCTGGGGCCAACGTCCTGACTTTC

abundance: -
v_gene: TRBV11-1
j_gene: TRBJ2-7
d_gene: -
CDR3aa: CASSLRVYEQYF
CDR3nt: TGTGCCAGCAGCTTGCGCGTCTACGAGCAGTACTTC

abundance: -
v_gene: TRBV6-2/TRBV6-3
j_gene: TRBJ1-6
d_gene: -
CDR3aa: CASSYETGNSPLHF
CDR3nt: TGTGCCAGCAGTTACGAGACGGGGAATTCACCCCTCCACTTT

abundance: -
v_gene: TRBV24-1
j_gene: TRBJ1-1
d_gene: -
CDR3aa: CATSDPRGAGRAFF
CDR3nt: TGTGCCACCAGTGATCCCCGGGGGGCTGGCAGAGCTTTCTTT

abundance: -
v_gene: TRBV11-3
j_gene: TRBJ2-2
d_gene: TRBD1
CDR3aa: CASSWDSSGELFF
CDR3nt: TGTGCCAGCAGTTGGGACAGCTCAGGGGAGCTGTTTTTT

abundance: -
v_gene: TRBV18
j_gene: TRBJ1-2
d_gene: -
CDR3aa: CASSPETDYGYTF
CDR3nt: TGTGCCAGCTCACCAGAGACAGACTATGGCTACACCTTC

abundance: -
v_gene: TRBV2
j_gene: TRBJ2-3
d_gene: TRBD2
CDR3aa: CASSPDGRLTDTQYF
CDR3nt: TGTGCCAGCAGTCCCGACGGGAGGTTAACAGATACGCAGTATTTT

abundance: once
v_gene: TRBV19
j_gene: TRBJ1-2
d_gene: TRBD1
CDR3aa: CASSSDRSFGYGYTF
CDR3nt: TGTGCCAGTAGTTCGGACAGGTCTTTTGGATATGGCTACACCTTC

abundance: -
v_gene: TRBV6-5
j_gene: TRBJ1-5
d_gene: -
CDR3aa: CASRAIGGWDQPQHF
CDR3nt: TGTGCCAGCAGGGCTATCGGGGGGTGGGACCAGCCCCAGCATTTT

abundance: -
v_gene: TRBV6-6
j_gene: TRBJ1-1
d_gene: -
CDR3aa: CASSLEYGRGMVTEAFF
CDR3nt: TGTGCCAGCAGTCTAGAATACGGCAGGGGAATGGTCACTGAAGCTTTCTTT

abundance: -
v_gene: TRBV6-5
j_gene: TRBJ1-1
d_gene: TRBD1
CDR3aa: CASSFRQGYTEAFF
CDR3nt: TGTGCCAGCAGTTTCAGACAGGGGTACACTGAAGCTTTCTTT

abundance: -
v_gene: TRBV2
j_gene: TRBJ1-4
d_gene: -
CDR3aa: CASTIIADNEKLFF
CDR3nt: TGTGCCAGCACAATAATAGCCGACAATGAAAAACTGTTTTTT

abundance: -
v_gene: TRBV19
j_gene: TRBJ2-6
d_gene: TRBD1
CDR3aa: CARGTAASCSGANVLTF
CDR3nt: TGTGCCAGGGGGACAGCCGCGAGTTGTTCTGGGGCCAACGTCCTGACTTTC

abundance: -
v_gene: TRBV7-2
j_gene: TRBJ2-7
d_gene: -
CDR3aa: CASSSRGLAPDPLF
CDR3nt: TGTGCCAGCAGCTCCCGAGGGTTAGCGCCTGATCCCCTGTTC

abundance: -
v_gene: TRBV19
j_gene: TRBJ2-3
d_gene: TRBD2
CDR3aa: CASSHPPASGRTDTQYF
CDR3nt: TGTGCCAGTAGTCACCCCCCGGCTAGCGGGAGGACAGATACGCAGTATTTT

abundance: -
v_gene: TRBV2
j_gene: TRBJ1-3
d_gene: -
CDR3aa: CASSGLLGNTIYF
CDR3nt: TGTGCCAGCAGTGGTCTCCTTGGAAACACCATATATTTT

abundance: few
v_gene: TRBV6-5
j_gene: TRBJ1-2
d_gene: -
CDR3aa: CASSPDGLYGYTF
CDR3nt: TGTGCCAGCAGCCCGGACGGACTCTATGGCTACACCTTC

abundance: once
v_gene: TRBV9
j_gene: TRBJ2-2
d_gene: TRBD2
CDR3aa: CASSVRSGGLRELFF
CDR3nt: TGTGCCAGCAGCGTACGTTCGGGGGGGCTAAGGGAGCTGTTTTTT

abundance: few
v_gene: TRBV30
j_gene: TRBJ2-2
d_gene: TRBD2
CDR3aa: CAWSGVLAGGPAGELFF
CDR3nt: TGTGCCTGGAGTGGAGTTCTAGCGGGCGGTCCTGCCGGGGAGCTGTTTTTT

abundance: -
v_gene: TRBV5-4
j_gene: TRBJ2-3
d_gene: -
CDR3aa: CASSLGTGRDTQYF
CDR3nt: TGTGCCAGCAGCTTGGGAACAGGGCGAGATACGCAGTATTTT

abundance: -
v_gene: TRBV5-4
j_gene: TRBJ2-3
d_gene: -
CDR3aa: CASPGSRGGGTDTQYF
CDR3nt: TGTGCCAGCCCTGGGTCGCGGGGAGGCGGCACAGATACGCAGTATTTT

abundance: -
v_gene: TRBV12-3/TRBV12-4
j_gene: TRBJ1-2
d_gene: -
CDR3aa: CASSPDTNYGYTF
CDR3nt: TGTGCCAGCAGCCCAGACACTAACTATGGCTACACCTTC

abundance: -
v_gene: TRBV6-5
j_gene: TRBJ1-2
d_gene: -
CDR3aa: CASSTWGGGYTF
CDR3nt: TGTGCCAGCAGCACGTGGGGAGGCGGCTACACCTTC

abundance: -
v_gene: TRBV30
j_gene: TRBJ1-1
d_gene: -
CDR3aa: CAWSGGFNTEAFF
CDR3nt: TGTGCCTGGAGCGGGGGTTTTAACACTGAAGCTTTCTTT